The next 28 T cell receptor beta chains were all read from a single sample in a study of cytomegalovirus exposure and HLA in healthy donors. TCRdb's copy holds only in-frame clones and misses some; the assay was immunoSEQ multiplex PCR. The profile shows hundreds of thousands of clones, 80% to 90% of them singletons. Sequenced material: PBMCs. The receptors originated from a woman between 18 and 29 years old in good health and CMV-seronegative.

This clone showed up just once. The chain uses TRBV4-1 and TRBJ2-3, with 7 bases matching TRBD1. Germline CDR1 and CDR2: MGHRA and YSYEKL. Trimming removed 5 bases from V and 1 base from J; junction bases left unmatched: 6. The CDR3 contains 15 residues. CDR3 DNA: TGCGCCAGCAGCACCAGGGGGACAGGCACAGATACGCAGTATTTT. Its translation is CASSTRGTGTDTQYF.

V usage is TRBV7-6 and J usage is TRBJ2-2; TRBD1 might be the D (6 bases). The germline V gene has CDR1 SGHVS and CDR2 FNYEAQ. V lost 5 bases and J lost 2, with 15 bases in between. This CDR3 contains 16 residues. The CDR3 nucleotides read TGTGCCAGCAGCCTAGTGGGGGCGCGAAACACCGGGGAGCTGTTTTTT. This codes for CASSLVGARNTGELFF.

V is TRBV19 and J is TRBJ2-1, with a weak D call TRBD1 (6 bases). The V gene lost 6 bases and the J gene lost 3 bases, with 27 bases spanning the gap. The CDR3 spans 19 residues. Germline V gene data show CDR1 as LNHDA and CDR2 as SQIVND (reference sequence). The CDR3 is CASSRATLTPRGGYNEQFF. The CDR3 DNA sequence: TGTGCCAGTAGCCGTGCCACACTGACCCCCAGAGGGGGCTACAATGAGCAGTTCTTC.

The chain couples TRBV14 to TRBJ2-3, with a tentative D call TRBD2 (6 bases). CDR3 length: 16 residues. The V and J ends lost 3 bases and 3 bases respectively, with 16 bases between them. The germline CDR1 and CDR2 sequences are SGHDN and FVKESK. CDR3: CASSQAGGWRTDTQYF. For the CDR3, the DNA is TGTGCCAGCAGCCAGGCTGGAGGGTGGAGGACAGATACGCAGTATTTT. Full variable domain (outside the CDR3, taken from reference TRBV14 and TRBJ2-3): EAGVTQFPSHSVIEKGQTVTLRCDPISGHDNLYWYRRVMGKEIKFLLHFVKESKQDESGMPNNRFLAERTGGTYSTLKVQPAELEDSGVYFCASSQAGGWRTDTQYFGPGTRLTVL.

This chain connects TRBV2 to TRBJ2-7; tentatively, D is TRBD1 (5 bases). Germline V gene sequence: CDR1 SNHLY, CDR2 FYNNEI. The CDR3 length is 13 residues. Between the trimmed V and J ends, which lost 8 bases and 0 bases, there was a span of 11 bases. CDR3 nucleotide sequence: TGTGCCAGCGGGTGGGGCAGCTCCTACGAGCAGTACTTC. This codes for CASGWGSSYEQYF.

The chain employs TRBV19 and TRBJ1-5; D is perhaps TRBD1 (6 bases). V lost 7 bases and J lost 0, with 13 bases in between. Germline CDR1 is LNHDA and CDR2 is SQIVND (reference sequence). The CDR3 runs to 15 residues. DNA for the CDR3: TGTGCCAGTACCCGGACAGCAAATAGCAATCAGCCCCAGCATTTT. Its translation is CASTRTANSNQPQHF. Combining the CDR3 with reference TRBV19 and TRBJ1-5 gives the whole variable domain DGGITQSPKYLFRKEGQNVTLSCEQNLNHDAMYWYRQDPGQGLRLIYYSQIVNDFQKGDIAEGYSVSREKKESFPLTVTSAQKNPTAFYLCASTRTANSNQPQHFGDGTRLSIL.

The V call is TRBV25-1, the J call TRBJ1-1; D ambiguous. Trimming took 2 bases from V and 6 from J, leaving 10 bases between them. This CDR3 spans 13 amino acids. Germline values: CDR1 MGHDK, CDR2 SYGVNS. CDR3: CASSERAGSEAFF. CDR3 sequence (DNA): TGTGCCAGCAGTGAACGAGCCGGGTCTGAAGCTTTCTTT.

The chain is built from TRBV4-2 and TRBJ2-7; D might be TRBD2 (6 bases). The CDR3 spans 14 residues. V gave up 4 bases and J gave up 4 bases, with 14 bases separating them. CDR1 and CDR2 from the germline V gene are LGHNA and YNFKEQ. Here the CDR3 reads CASSLGLGTYEQYF. CDR3 in DNA: TGTGCCAGCAGCCTGGGACTGGGGACTTACGAGCAGTACTTC.

The J gene is TRBJ2-2, the V gene TRBV6-1; TRBD2 might be the D (5 bases). Trimming left V 8 bases short and J 6 bases short, with 16 bases between. CDR3 length: 14 amino acids. The V gene's germline CDR1 is MNHNS and CDR2 SASEGT. Here the CDR3 reads CASSERVRAGELFF. CDR3 bases: TGTGCCAGCTCGGAGAGGGTTCGCGCCGGGGAGCTGTTTTTT.

This chain links TRBV27 with TRBJ1-1, with D perhaps matching TRBD1 (5 bases). The CDR3 runs to 14 residues. V gave up 5 bases and J gave up 0 bases, with 10 bases separating them. Germline CDR1 MNHEY, CDR2 SMNVEV (reference sequence). The CDR3 sequence: CASSGWGVNTEAFF. The DNA of the CDR3 is TGTGCCAGCAGTGGGTGGGGGGTGAACACTGAAGCTTTCTTT.

The chain links TRBV11-2 to TRBJ2-7; 10 bases line up with TRBD2. The CDR3 has 16 amino acids. CDR1 SGHAT and CDR2 FQNNGV come from the germline V gene. Trimming removed 2 bases from V and 2 bases from J; junction bases left unmatched: 6. CDR3 loop: CASSLLGTSVAYEQYF. CDR3 DNA sequence: TGTGCCAGCAGCTTACTCGGGACTAGCGTGGCCTACGAGCAGTACTTC.

The chain uses TRBV28 and TRBJ1-5; 8 bases are a match to TRBD1. CDR3 size: 16 residues. The junction had 9 bases not matched to a gene; V was cut back by 2 bases and J by 6 bases. CDR1 and CDR2 from the germline V gene are MDHEN and SYDVKM. The CDR3 region has the DNA TGTGCCAGCAGTTTAATGGGGTGGACAGGGCGTCAGCCCCAGCATTTT. As protein: CASSLMGWTGRQPQHF. Variable domain in full (rest from reference TRBV28 and TRBJ1-5): DVKVTQSSRYLVKRTGEKVFLECVQDMDHENMFWYRQDPGLGLRLIYFSYDVKMKEKGDIPEGYSVSREKKERFSLILESASTNQTSMYLCASSLMGWTGRQPQHFGDGTRLSIL.

This chain links TRBV9 with TRBJ2-1; 13 nucleotides line up with TRBD2. This CDR3 region has 16 residues. Germline trimming cut 3 bases from V and 6 bases from J; bases unmatched to any gene: 6. Germline lookup yields CDR1 SGDLS and CDR2 YYNGEE. The chain's CDR3 is CASSAPLAGGINEQFF. CDR3 sequence (DNA): TGTGCCAGCAGCGCCCCACTAGCGGGAGGGATCAATGAGCAGTTCTTC. Using reference TRBV9 and TRBJ2-1 for the parts outside the CDR3, the full variable domain is DSGVTQTPKHLITATGQRVTLRCSPRSGDLSVYWYQQSLDQGLQFLIQYYNGEERAKGNILERFSAQQFPDLHSELNLSSLELGDSALYFCASSAPLAGGINEQFFGPGTRLTVL.

This clone was observed a handful of times. The rearrangement joins TRBV30 to TRBJ2-5, with D uncertain. Germline assignment: CDR1 GTSNPN and CDR2 SVGIG (reference sequence). The CDR3 extends over 14 amino acids. Trimming cost V 1 base and J 4 bases, with 13 bases left between them. The CDR3 DNA is TGTGCCTGGAGTGCGATTAGCTCCAGAGAGACCCAGTACTTC. Protein: CAWSAISSRETQYF.

The CDR3 bases are TGCGCCAGCAGCCAATCCTCTAGCGGGGTACAGAATACGCAGTATTTT. Amino acid sequence: CASSQSSSGVQNTQYF. The chain uses TRBV4-1 and TRBJ2-3, with 9 bases aligning to TRBD2. From germline, CDR1 is MGHRA and CDR2 YSYEKL. J was trimmed by 7 bases and V by 2 bases; bases with no gene match: 10. The CDR3 contains 16 residues.

The J gene is TRBJ2-1, the V gene TRBV9; 9 bases are shared with TRBD2. V shed 0 bases, J shed 11 bases, and the junction held 6 bases outside the gene matches. Germline V gene sequence: CDR1 SGDLS, CDR2 YYNGEE. CDR3 length equals 14 residues. The CDR3, as DNA: TGTGCCAGCAGCGTAGGCACTAGCGGGCGAAAGCAGTTCTTC. Its protein product is CASSVGTSGRKQFF.

The chain recombines TRBV27 with TRBJ1-4; 7 bases map to TRBD1. CDR1 and CDR2 (germline): MNHEY, SMNVEV (reference sequence). The CDR3 is made up of 17 amino acids. V was pared by 4 bases and J by 0 bases, with 8 bases of the junction left unmatched. This chain's CDR3 is CASSSQRDRATNEKLFF. The DNA of the CDR3 is TGTGCCAGCAGTTCCCAGAGGGACAGAGCAACTAATGAAAAACTGTTTTTT.

This chain links TRBV19 with TRBJ1-1; D is undetermined. V lost 3 bases to trimming and J lost 3 bases, with 11 bases between them. This CDR3 has 14 residues. Germline CDR1 and CDR2: LNHDA and SQIVND (reference sequence). DNA for the CDR3: TGTGCCAGTAGTATTGGCGGTGGGTACACTGAAGCTTTCTTT. Translating gives CASSIGGGYTEAFF.

This clone was recorded a few times. V gene TRBV5-1 combines with J gene TRBJ1-4, with D perhaps TRBD1 (5 bases). This CDR3 spans 15 amino acids. Germline values: CDR1 SGHRS, CDR2 YFSETQ. V lost 4 bases and J lost 8, with 18 bases in between. The CDR3, as DNA: TGCGCCAGCAGCCCCAGGGTCGGGCCAGGGGAAAAACTGTTTTTT. This encodes CASSPRVGPGEKLFF.

The chain couples TRBV27 to TRBJ2-1, with 10 bases matching TRBD2. J gave up 5 bases and V 1 base, and 11 bases lay outside the gene matches. Germline V gives CDR1 MNHEY, CDR2 SMNVEV (reference sequence). This CDR3 has 18 residues. CDR3 residues: CASSLYDRTSGANNEQFF. CDR3 nucleotides: TGTGCCAGCAGTTTATATGACCGCACTAGCGGGGCAAACAATGAGCAGTTCTTC.

The CDR3 coding sequence is TGTGCCAGCAGCTTGGCAGATCACTACAATGAGCAGTTCTTC. This gives the protein CASSLADHYNEQFF. V usage is TRBV5-6 and J usage is TRBJ2-1; D unresolved. V was pared by 0 bases and J by 3 bases, with 7 bases between. Germline V CDR1 and CDR2: SGHDT, YYEEEE. This CDR3 is built from 14 residues.

The genes are TRBV9 and TRBJ2-1; 9 bases are shared with TRBD2. Trimming at V came to 3 bases and at J to 8 bases, leaving 12 bases not matched to a gene. The CDR3 extends over 16 amino acids. CDR1 and CDR2 (germline): SGDLS, YYNGEE. The CDR3 spells CASSGGLRGRADEQFF. The CDR3 nucleotides read TGTGCCAGCAGCGGGGGACTACGCGGGAGGGCCGATGAGCAGTTCTTC.

The V call is TRBV27, the J call TRBJ2-7, with TRBD2 as a possible D gene (5 bases). CDR3 length equals 15 residues. V was trimmed by 2 bases and J by 6 bases, leaving 17 bases between them. Germline values: CDR1 MNHEY, CDR2 SMNVEV (reference sequence). The chain's CDR3 is CASSLEGSLGSEQYF. The DNA for the CDR3 is TGTGCCAGCAGTTTAGAAGGTAGTCTTGGGAGCGAGCAGTACTTC.

V is TRBV14 and J is TRBJ2-1; 7 bases match TRBD2. Losses at the gene ends were 2 bases for V and 2 bases for J; bases not matched to a gene: 9. The CDR3 spans 17 residues. In germline, CDR1 is SGHDN, CDR2 FVKESK. Here the CDR3 reads CASSQYSRGSPYNEQFF. The CDR3 nucleotides are TGTGCCAGCAGCCAATACTCGCGGGGGTCCCCCTACAATGAGCAGTTCTTC. The full variable domain, its missing parts supplied by reference TRBV14 and TRBJ2-1, is EAGVTQFPSHSVIEKGQTVTLRCDPISGHDNLYWYRRVMGKEIKFLLHFVKESKQDESGMPNNRFLAERTGGTYSTLKVQPAELEDSGVYFCASSQYSRGSPYNEQFFGPGTRLTVL.

The V gene is TRBV5-1, the J gene TRBJ2-5; tentative D call: TRBD2 (5 bases). The CDR3 totals 13 residues. Germline V gene lookup returns CDR1 SGHRS and CDR2 YFSETQ. The germline V and J ends were trimmed by 4 bases and 5 bases, with 12 bases remaining between them. As DNA, the CDR3 is TGCGCCAGCAGCCTACTGGGGAGTGAGACCCAGTACTTC. Translation gives CASSLLGSETQYF.

The gene calls are TRBV6-6 and TRBJ1-2, with 11 bases lining up with TRBD1. The V and J ends lost 6 bases and 7 bases, in that order; junction bases with no gene match: 4. The CDR3 has 13 residues. The germline V gene has CDR1 MNHNY and CDR2 SVGAGI (reference sequence). This CDR3 reads CASRPGTGGGYTF. CDR3 in DNA: TGTGCCAGCAGACCCGGGACAGGGGGTGGCTACACCTTC.

The CDR3 loop is CASTLWPGNTIYF. CDR3 sequence (DNA): TGTGCCAGCACCCTCTGGCCTGGAAACACCATATATTTT. The chain has TRBV28 and TRBJ1-3; no firm D call. The CDR3 contains 13 residues. CDR1 is MDHEN and CDR2 is SYDVKM in the germline V gene. Trimming stripped 7 bases from V and 2 bases from J, with 9 bases between. The whole variable domain, remainder taken from reference TRBV28 and TRBJ1-3, is DVKVTQSSRYLVKRTGEKVFLECVQDMDHENMFWYRQDPGLGLRLIYFSYDVKMKEKGDIPEGYSVSREKKERFSLILESASTNQTSMYLCASTLWPGNTIYFGEGSWLTVV.

The chain employs TRBV7-6 and TRBJ1-1, with TRBD1 matching over 9 bases. The germline gives CDR1 SGHVS, CDR2 FNYEAQ. The CDR3 runs to 15 residues. V shed 6 bases and J 4 bases; nucleotides not matched to a gene: 9. CDR3 in DNA: TGTGCCAGCAGTCTTCGACAGGGGGTTAGCACTGAAGCTTTCTTT. It is translated as CASSLRQGVSTEAFF.